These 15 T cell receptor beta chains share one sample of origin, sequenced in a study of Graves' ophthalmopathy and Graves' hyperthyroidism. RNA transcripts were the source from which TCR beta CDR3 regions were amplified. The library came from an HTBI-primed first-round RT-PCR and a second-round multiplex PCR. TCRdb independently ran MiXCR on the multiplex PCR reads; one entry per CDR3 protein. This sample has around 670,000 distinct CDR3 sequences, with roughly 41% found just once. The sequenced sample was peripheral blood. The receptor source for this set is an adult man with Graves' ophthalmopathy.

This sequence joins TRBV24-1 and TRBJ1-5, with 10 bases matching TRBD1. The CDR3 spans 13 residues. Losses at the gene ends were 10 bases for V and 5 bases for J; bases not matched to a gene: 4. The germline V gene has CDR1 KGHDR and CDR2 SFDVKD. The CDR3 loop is CATVGTGDQPQHF. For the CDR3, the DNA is TGTGCCACGGTCGGGACAGGGGATCAGCCCCAGCATTTT.

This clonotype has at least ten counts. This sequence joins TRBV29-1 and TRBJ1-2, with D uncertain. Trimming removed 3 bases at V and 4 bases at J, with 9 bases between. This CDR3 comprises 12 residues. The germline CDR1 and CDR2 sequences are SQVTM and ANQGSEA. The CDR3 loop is CSVDGHVYGYTF. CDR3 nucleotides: TGCAGCGTTGATGGGCACGTCTATGGCTACACCTTC.

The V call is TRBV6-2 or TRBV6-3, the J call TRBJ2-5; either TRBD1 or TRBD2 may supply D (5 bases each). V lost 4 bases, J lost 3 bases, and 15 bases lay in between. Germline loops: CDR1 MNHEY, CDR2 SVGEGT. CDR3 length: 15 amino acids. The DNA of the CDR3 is TGTGCCAGCAGTTGGGGCCCGGGAAGGGAAGAGACCCAGTACTTC. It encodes CASSWGPGREETQYF.

The CDR3 coding sequence is TGTGCCAGCAGAATACAGGGATCCTACGAGCAGTACTTC. It is translated as CASRIQGSYEQYF. The chain combines TRBV25-1 with TRBJ2-7; TRBD1 might be the D (6 bases). Deletions cut 6 bases from V and 1 base from J, with 10 bases between. Germline assignment: CDR1 MGHDK and CDR2 SYGVNS. The CDR3 covers 13 residues.

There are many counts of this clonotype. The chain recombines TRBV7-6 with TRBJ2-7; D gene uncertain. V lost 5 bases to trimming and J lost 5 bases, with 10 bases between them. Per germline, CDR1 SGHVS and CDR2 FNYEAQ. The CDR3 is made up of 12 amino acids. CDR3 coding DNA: TGTGCCAGCAGCCCCGATGCGAACGAGCAGTACTTC. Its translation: CASSPDANEQYF.

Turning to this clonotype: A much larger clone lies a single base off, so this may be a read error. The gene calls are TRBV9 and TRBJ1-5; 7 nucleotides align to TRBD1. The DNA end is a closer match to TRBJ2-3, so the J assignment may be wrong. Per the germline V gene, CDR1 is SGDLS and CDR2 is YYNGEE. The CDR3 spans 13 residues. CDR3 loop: CASSVAVGQPQYF. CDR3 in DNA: TGTGCCAGCAGCGTAGCTGTGGGACAGCCCCAGTATTTT.

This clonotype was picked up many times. The CDR3 region has the DNA TGTGCCAGCAGTGCCTTCAGGGGTGATGAAAAACTGTTTTTT. Encoded protein: CASSAFRGDEKLFF. The chain has TRBV2 and TRBJ1-4; a possible D gene is TRBD1 (6 bases). V was trimmed by 4 bases and J by 6 bases, leaving 12 bases between them. Looked up from germline, CDR1 is SNHLY and CDR2 is FYNNEI. This CDR3 comprises 14 residues. Together with reference TRBV2 and TRBJ1-4, the CDR3 gives the full variable domain: EPEVTQTPSHQVTQMGQEVILRCVPISNHLYFYWYRQILGQKVEFLVSFYNNEISEKSEIFDDQFSVERPDGSNFTLKIRSTKLEDSAMYFCASSAFRGDEKLFFGSGTQLSVL.

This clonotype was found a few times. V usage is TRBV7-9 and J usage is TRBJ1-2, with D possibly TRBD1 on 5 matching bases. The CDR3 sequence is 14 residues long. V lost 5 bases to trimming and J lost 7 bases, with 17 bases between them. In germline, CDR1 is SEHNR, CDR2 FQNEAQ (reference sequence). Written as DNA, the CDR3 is TGTGCCAGCAGCGTTGCACAGGCTCGCTTTGGCTACACCTTC. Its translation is CASSVAQARFGYTF.

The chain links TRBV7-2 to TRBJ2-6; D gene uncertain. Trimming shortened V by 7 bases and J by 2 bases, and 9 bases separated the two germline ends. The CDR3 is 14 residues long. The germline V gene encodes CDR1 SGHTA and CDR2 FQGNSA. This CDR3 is CASKVQAGANVLTF. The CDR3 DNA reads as TGTGCCAGCAAGGTCCAAGCTGGGGCCAACGTCCTGACTTTC.

The CDR3 nucleotides read TGTGCCATCAGTGAGACTGGACAGGTCGATTTAGATACGCAGTATTTT. Encoded protein: CAISETGQVDLDTQYF. J is TRBJ2-3 and V is TRBV10-3; TRBD1 agrees at 7 bases. With V trimmed by 2 bases and J by 5 bases, 10 bases remained unmatched. This CDR3 contains 16 residues. CDR1 and CDR2 from the germline V gene are ENHRY and SYGVKD.

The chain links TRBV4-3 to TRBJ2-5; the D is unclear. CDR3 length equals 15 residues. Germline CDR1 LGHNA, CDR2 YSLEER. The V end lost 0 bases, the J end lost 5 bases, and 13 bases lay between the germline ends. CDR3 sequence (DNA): TGCGCCAGCAGCCAAGATTTCGTAGAAGGGGAGACCCAGTACTTC. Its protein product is CASSQDFVEGETQYF.

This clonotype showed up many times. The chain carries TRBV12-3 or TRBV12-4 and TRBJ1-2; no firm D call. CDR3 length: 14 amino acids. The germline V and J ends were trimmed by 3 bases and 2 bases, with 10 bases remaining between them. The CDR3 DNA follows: TGTGCCAGCAGTTTGTTGGCAGGAAACTATGGCTACACCTTC. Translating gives CASSLLAGNYGYTF.

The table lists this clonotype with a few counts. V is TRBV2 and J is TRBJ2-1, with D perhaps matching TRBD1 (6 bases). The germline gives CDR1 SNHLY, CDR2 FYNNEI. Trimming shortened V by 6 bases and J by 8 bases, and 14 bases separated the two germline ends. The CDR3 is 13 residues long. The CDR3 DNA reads TGTGCCAGCAGCGGCACAGGGATGGATGAGCAGTTCTTC. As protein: CASSGTGMDEQFF.

CDR3 residues: CASGLAGFETQHF. The CDR3 DNA follows: TGTGCCAGCGGACTAGCGGGATTCGAGACCCAGCATTTT. The chain links TRBV7-3 to TRBJ1-5; D gene uncertain. Trimming cost V 8 bases and J 11 bases, with 19 bases left between them. This CDR3 spans 13 amino acids. CDR1 SGHTA and CDR2 FQGTGA come from the germline V gene. The whole variable domain, filled in from reference TRBV7-3 and TRBJ1-5, reads GAGVSQTPSNKVTEKGKYVELRCDPISGHTALYWYRQSLGQGPEFLIYFQGTGAADDSGLPNDRFFAVRPEGSVSTLKIQRTERGDSAVYLCASGLAGFETQHFGDGTRLSIL.

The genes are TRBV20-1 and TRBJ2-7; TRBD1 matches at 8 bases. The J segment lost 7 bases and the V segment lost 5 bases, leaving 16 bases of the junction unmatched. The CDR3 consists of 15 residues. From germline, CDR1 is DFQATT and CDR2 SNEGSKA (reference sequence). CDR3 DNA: TGCAGTGCTGAGTCCGGACAGGGTTTCGACAATGAGCAGTACTTC. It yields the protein CSAESGQGFDNEQYF.